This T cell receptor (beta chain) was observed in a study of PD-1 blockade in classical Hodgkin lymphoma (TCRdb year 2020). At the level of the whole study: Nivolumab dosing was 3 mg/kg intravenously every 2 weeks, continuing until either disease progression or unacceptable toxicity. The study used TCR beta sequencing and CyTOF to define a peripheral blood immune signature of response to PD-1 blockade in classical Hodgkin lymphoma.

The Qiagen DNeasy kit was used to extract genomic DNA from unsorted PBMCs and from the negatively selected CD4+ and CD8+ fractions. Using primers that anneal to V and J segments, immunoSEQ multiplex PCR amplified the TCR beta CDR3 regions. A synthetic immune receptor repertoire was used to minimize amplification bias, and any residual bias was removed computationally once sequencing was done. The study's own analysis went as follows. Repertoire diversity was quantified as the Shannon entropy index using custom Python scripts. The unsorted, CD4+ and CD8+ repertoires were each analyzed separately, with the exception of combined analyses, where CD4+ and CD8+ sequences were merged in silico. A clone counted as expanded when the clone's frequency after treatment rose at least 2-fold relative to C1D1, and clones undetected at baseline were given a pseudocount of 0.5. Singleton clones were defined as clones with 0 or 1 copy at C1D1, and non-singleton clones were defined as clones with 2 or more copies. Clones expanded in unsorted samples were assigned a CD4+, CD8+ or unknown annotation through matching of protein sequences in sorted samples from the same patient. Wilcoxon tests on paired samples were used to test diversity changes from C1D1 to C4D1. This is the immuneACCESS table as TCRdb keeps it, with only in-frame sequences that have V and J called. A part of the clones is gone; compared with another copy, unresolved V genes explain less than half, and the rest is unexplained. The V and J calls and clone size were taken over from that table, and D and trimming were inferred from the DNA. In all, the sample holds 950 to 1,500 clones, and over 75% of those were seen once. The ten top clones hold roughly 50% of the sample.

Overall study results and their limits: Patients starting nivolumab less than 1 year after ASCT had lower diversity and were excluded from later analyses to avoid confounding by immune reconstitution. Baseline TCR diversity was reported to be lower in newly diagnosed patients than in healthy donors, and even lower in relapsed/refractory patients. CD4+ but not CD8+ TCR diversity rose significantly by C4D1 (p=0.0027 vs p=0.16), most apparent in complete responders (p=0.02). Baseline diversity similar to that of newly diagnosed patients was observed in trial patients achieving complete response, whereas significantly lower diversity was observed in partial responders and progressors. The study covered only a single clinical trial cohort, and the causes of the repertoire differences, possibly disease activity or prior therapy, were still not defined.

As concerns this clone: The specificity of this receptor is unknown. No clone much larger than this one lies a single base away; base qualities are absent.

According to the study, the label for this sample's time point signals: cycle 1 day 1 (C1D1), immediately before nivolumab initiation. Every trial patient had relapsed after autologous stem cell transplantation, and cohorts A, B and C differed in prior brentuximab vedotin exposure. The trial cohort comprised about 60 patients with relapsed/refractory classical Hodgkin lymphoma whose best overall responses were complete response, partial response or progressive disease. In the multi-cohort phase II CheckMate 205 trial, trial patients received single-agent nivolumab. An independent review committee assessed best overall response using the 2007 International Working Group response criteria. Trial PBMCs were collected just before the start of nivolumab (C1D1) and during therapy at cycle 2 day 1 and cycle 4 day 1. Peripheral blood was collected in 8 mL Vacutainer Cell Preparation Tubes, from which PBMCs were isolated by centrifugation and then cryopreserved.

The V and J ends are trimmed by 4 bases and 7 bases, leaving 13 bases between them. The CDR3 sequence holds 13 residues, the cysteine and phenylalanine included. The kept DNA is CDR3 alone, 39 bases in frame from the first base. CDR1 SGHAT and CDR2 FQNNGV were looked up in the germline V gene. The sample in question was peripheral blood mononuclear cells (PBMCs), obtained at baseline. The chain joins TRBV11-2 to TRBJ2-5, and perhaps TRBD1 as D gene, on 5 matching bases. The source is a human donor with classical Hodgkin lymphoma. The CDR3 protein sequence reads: CASSSQGTGTQYF. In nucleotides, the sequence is TGTGCCAGCAGCTCCCAGGGTACCGGGACCCAGTACTTC.